These 21 T cell receptor beta chains came from one sample sequenced in a study of T-cell reconstitution after alpha-beta-depleted transplantation in children. The authors prepared the TCRbeta library with unique molecular identifiers. TCRdb re-called the PCR reads through MiXCR, storing one row per CDR3 protein. Seen here are approximately 1,000,000 distinct CDR3 sequences, 25% to 30% observed once, and the top ten hold roughly 31%. The source was PBMCs, mostly from graft donor cells, collected 360 days after TCRalphabeta/CD19-depleted stem cell transplant. All receptors come from a boy in the first two years of life who had a stem cell transplant for SCID, so the T cells may come from the graft donor.

The V gene is TRBV12-3 or TRBV12-4, the J gene TRBJ1-2; D is uncertain. The CDR3 has 11 amino acids. With 6 bases removed from V and 8 bases from J, the gap between germline ends came to 10 bases. CDR3 in DNA: TGTGCCAGCAGCAGACAAAACGGCTACACCTTC. It is translated as CASSRQNGYTF.

This clonotype was observed a handful of times. This rearrangement joins TRBV12-3 or TRBV12-4 to TRBJ2-3, with D unresolved. CDR3 length: 13 amino acids. The ends were cut back, 6 bases at V and 2 bases at J, with 9 bases in the middle. In nucleotides, the CDR3 is TGTGCCAGCAGCATACAAGTCACAGATACGCAGTATTTT. This translates into CASSIQVTDTQYF.

The chain uses TRBV12-3 or TRBV12-4 and TRBJ2-1; the match to TRBD2 covers 9 bases. J lost 7 bases, V lost 5 bases, and 9 bases had no gene match. The CDR3 covers 15 residues. Here the CDR3 reads CASSTAGGLWNEQFF. CDR3 DNA sequence: TGTGCCAGCAGTACCGCGGGGGGGCTGTGGAATGAGCAGTTCTTC.

J is TRBJ1-1 and V is TRBV5-1; D may be TRBD1 (5 bases). The germline gives CDR1 SGHRS, CDR2 YFSETQ. V was clipped by 3 bases and J by 4 bases, with 16 bases between them. The length of the CDR3 is 15 residues. The CDR3 here is CASSSIGAGGTEAFF. CDR3 sequence (DNA): TGCGCCAGCAGCTCGATCGGGGCGGGAGGCACTGAAGCTTTCTTT.

There are a few counts of this clonotype. This chain joins TRBV11-2 and TRBJ2-2; 7 nucleotides align to TRBD1. With V trimmed by 6 bases and J by 3 bases, 13 bases remained unmatched. This CDR3 comprises 17 residues. Germline values: CDR1 SGHAT, CDR2 FQNNGV. DNA for the CDR3: TGTGCCAGCAGACCGGACCCCGGGGACAGTTACACCGGGGAGCTGTTTTTT. The encoded protein is CASRPDPGDSYTGELFF. Full variable domain (outside the CDR3, taken from reference TRBV11-2 and TRBJ2-2): EAGVAQSPRYKIIEKRQSVAFWCNPISGHATLYWYQQILGQGPKLLIQFQNNGVVDDSQLPKDRFSAERLKGVDSTLKIQPAKLEDSAVYLCASRPDPGDSYTGELFFGEGSRLTVL.

This clonotype has just a few counts. The rearrangement links TRBV11-1 to TRBJ2-3, with 7 positions matching TRBD2. The CDR3 runs to 15 residues. Germline lookup yields CDR1 SGHAT and CDR2 FQDESV (reference sequence). The V and J ends lost 6 bases and 3 bases, in that order; junction bases with no gene match: 9. The CDR3 sequence: CASSPWRGTTDTQYF. In DNA form, the CDR3 reads TGTGCCAGCAGTCCCTGGCGGGGGACGACAGATACGCAGTATTTT.

The CDR3 loop is CASSQESAGKEEQYF. The CDR3, as DNA: TGTGCCAGCAGCCAAGAGTCGGCCGGGAAAGAGGAGCAGTACTTC. The chain carries TRBV3-1 and TRBJ2-7; TRBD2 is a possible D gene (5 bases). Deletions cut 0 bases from V and 7 bases from J, with 16 bases between. The CDR3 contains 15 residues. Germline loops: CDR1 LGHDT, CDR2 YNNKEL (reference sequence).

This clonotype was seen a few times. The chain couples TRBV20-1 to TRBJ1-5, with D maybe TRBD1 (5 bases). V lost 0 bases and J lost 5, with 17 bases in between. CDR3 size: 16 residues. Germline CDR1 reads DFQATT; CDR2 reads SNEGSKA (reference sequence). In nucleotides, the CDR3 is TGCAGTGCTAGAGAATTCCTCGACAGACCACATCAGCCCCAGCATTTT. Protein sequence: CSAREFLDRPHQPQHF.

The rearrangement uses TRBV12-3 or TRBV12-4 and TRBJ1-2; 7 positions agree with TRBD1. V was clipped by 6 bases and J by 5 bases; unmatched bases: 6. The CDR3 contains 13 residues. CDR3 region: CASRGTEKYGYTF. As DNA, the CDR3 is TGTGCCAGCAGAGGGACAGAGAAATATGGCTACACCTTC.

There are a few counts of this clonotype. Here the CDR3 DNA reads TGCAGTGCTAGCGAGTACCCCGGGGAGCTGTTTTTT. Residues: CSASEYPGELFF. The gene calls are TRBV20-1 and TRBJ2-2; D is undetermined. The CDR3 loop spans 12 amino acids. Trimming left V 3 bases short and J 6 bases short, with 8 bases between. CDR1 is DFQATT and CDR2 is SNEGSKA in the germline V gene (reference sequence).

The V gene is TRBV20-1, the J gene TRBJ2-5; D is perhaps TRBD1 or TRBD2 (5 bases each). The CDR3 totals 15 residues. Germline CDR1 and CDR2: DFQATT and SNEGSKA (reference sequence). V was cut by 5 bases and J by 1 base, with 17 bases left in between. This CDR3 is CSAGLGVGVQETQYF. The DNA for the CDR3 is TGCAGTGCTGGGCTTGGTGTGGGGGTCCAAGAGACCCAGTACTTC.

V and J are TRBV2 and TRBJ2-1, with D uncertain. CDR3 size: 16 residues. Germline assignment: CDR1 SNHLY and CDR2 FYNNEI. Trimming took off 1 base at V and 6 bases at J, with 16 bases between the two ends. CDR3 residues: CASSEVGSLFGNEQFF. CDR3 DNA sequence: TGTGCCAGCAGTGAAGTTGGCTCCCTCTTCGGCAATGAGCAGTTCTTC.

This clonotype was counted only a few times. V and J are TRBV29-1 and TRBJ2-4, with 13 bases lining up with TRBD2. The length of the CDR3 is 15 residues. CDR1 and CDR2 from the germline V gene are SQVTM and ANQGSEA. The V segment lost 6 bases and the J segment 4 bases; nucleotides outside the gene matches: 6. The CDR3 sequence: CSVRTSGGPKNIQYF. CDR3 sequence (DNA): TGCAGCGTACGGACTAGCGGGGGCCCAAAAAACATTCAGTACTTC.

The gene calls are TRBV10-3 and TRBJ1-2; D gene unclear. CDR1 is ENHRY and CDR2 is SYGVKD in the germline V gene. Trimming left V 7 bases short and J 3 bases short, with 12 bases between. The CDR3 loop spans 13 amino acids. The CDR3 coding sequence is TGTGCCATCAAAAGGGCTCCCGACTATGGCTACACCTTC. Protein: CAIKRAPDYGYTF.

This sequence joins TRBV2 and TRBJ2-4; D is unresolved. The V gene lost 6 bases and the J gene lost 0 bases, with 9 bases spanning the gap. This CDR3 is built from 14 residues. From germline, CDR1 is SNHLY and CDR2 FYNNEI. The CDR3 DNA reads as TGTGCCAGCAGATGGACCCTAGCCAAAAACATTCAGTACTTC. Its protein product is CASRWTLAKNIQYF.

V usage is TRBV19 and J usage is TRBJ2-1; D is undetermined. This CDR3 region has 14 residues. Per germline, CDR1 LNHDA and CDR2 SQIVND (reference sequence). Trimming took 6 bases from V and 5 from J, leaving 14 bases between them. The CDR3 region has the DNA TGTGCCAGTAGGCAACACAACTTACACAATGAGCAGTTCTTC. Its translation is CASRQHNLHNEQFF.

The chain recombines TRBV12-3 or TRBV12-4 with TRBJ2-3; D call uncertain. The CDR3 sequence is 15 residues long. V lost 5 bases and J lost 0, with 12 bases in between. DNA of the CDR3: TGTGCCAGCAGTCCCCCAGCGCCTAGCACAGATACGCAGTATTTT. Translated, it gives CASSPPAPSTDTQYF.

The chain carries TRBV7-2 and TRBJ2-5; TRBD1 might be the D (5 bases). The V gene's germline CDR1 is SGHTA and CDR2 FQGNSA. This CDR3 has 16 residues. V lost 5 bases, J lost 1 base, and 17 bases lay in between. This CDR3 reads CASSTSTAPIQETQYF. CDR3 sequence (DNA): TGTGCCAGCAGCACATCGACAGCACCCATCCAAGAGACCCAGTACTTC.

This clonotype was observed a few times. J is TRBJ2-5 and V is TRBV7-2, with D unclear. The germline V gene has CDR1 SGHTA and CDR2 FQGNSA. Trimming stripped 2 bases from V and 1 base from J, with 8 bases between. The CDR3 extends over 14 amino acids. CDR3 sequence (DNA): TGTGCCAGCAGCTTATTCGGCAGCCAAGAGACCCAGTACTTC. It codes for CASSLFGSQETQYF.

The rearrangement uses TRBV3-1 and TRBJ2-1; D is unresolved. V was clipped by 2 bases and J by 9 bases, with 14 bases between them. This CDR3 region has 14 residues. CDR1 and CDR2 (germline): LGHDT, YNNKEL (reference sequence). This CDR3 reads CASSQQPGPPEQFF. The CDR3 DNA is TGTGCCAGCAGCCAACAGCCCGGACCGCCTGAGCAGTTCTTC.

The table lists this clonotype with a few counts. The chain carries TRBV6-5 and TRBJ2-2; D unresolved. There are 15 residues in the CDR3. The germline V gene encodes CDR1 MNHEY and CDR2 SVGAGI. Trimming removed 5 bases at V and 1 base at J, with 11 bases between. The CDR3 region is CASSTFDGNTGELFF. Written as DNA, the CDR3 is TGTGCCAGCAGTACTTTTGACGGGAACACCGGGGAGCTGTTTTTT.